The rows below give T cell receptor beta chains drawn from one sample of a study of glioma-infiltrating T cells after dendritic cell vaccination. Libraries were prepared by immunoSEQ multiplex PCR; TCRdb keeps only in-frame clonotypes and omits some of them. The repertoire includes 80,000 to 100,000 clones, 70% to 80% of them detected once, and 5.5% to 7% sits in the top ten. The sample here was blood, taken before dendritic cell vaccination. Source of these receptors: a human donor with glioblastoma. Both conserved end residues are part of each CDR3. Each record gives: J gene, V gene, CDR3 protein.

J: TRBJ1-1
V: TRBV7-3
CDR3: CASSPGQENTEAFF

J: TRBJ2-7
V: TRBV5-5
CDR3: CASSPQFNEQYF

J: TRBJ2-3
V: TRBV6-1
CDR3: CASSLRGADTQYF

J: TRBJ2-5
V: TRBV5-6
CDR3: CASRRGQVIQETQYF

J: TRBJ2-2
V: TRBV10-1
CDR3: CASSGDRGAGELFF

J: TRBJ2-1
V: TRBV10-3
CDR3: CAISENPGASGINEQFF

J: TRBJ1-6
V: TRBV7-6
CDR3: CASSLFDRSSYNSPLHF

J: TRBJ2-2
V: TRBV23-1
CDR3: CASSHRNSTGEYTGELFF

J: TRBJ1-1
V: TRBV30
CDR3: CAWSLGAPPEAFF

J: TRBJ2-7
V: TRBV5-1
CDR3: CASSVGVENEQYF

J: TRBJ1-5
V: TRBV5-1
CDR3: CASSLEPGRPPQHF

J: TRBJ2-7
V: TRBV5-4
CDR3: CASSLRNGLAVEQYF

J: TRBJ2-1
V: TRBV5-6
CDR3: CASSKTGPGSGSYNEQFF

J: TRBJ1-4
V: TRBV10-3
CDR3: CASSGGEHNEKLFF

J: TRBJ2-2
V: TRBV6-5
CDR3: CASSYGTANTGELFF

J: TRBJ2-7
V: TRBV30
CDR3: CAWSRLGDEQYF

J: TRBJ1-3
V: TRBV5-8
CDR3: CASSLRRASGNTIYF

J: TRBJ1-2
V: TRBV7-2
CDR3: CASSLNRVGYTF

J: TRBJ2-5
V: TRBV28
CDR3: CASSLGTGGHQTQYF

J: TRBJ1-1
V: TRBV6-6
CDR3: CASSILGNTEAFF

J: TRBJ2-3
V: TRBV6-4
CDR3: CASSEGRVGDTQYF